Shown below are 22 T cell receptor beta chains from a single sample sequenced in a study of shared clonotypes between healthy human individuals. Naive CD8 cells, CD45RO-negative and positively selected for CCR7, excluded terminally differentiated effector memory CD45RA+ cells. Libraries were prepared by immunoSEQ multiplex PCR; TCRdb keeps only in-frame clonotypes and omits some of them. Of nearly 2 million clones listed, about 95% are singletons. Sequencing input: naive CD8+ T cells sorted from blood. These receptors all stem from a man younger than 35 in good health.

Remarks on this clone: This CDR3 is also generated by other DNA sequences in the sample. The chain carries TRBV5-1 and TRBJ1-2, with 7 bases identical to TRBD1. J lost 4 bases, V lost 0 bases, and 3 bases had no gene match. The CDR3 has 14 residues. Looked up from germline, CDR1 is SGHRS and CDR2 is YFSETQ. CDR3 loop: CASSLGDRIYGYTF. CDR3 in DNA: TGCGCCAGCAGCTTGGGGGACAGAATCTATGGCTACACCTTC.

The gene calls are TRBV11-2 and TRBJ2-7; the D is unclear. Germline-derived CDR1 and CDR2 are SGHAT and FQNNGV. V shed 1 base and J shed 3 bases, with 10 bases lying between them. The CDR3 has 14 amino acids. The CDR3 DNA follows: TGTGCCAGCAGCTTAGTAGGGCCCGGCTACGAGCAGTACTTC. Translating it yields CASSLVGPGYEQYF.

This chain links TRBV15 with TRBJ1-5; D remains ambiguous. CDR3 length: 14 residues. Germline loops: CDR1 LNHNV, CDR2 YYDKDF (reference sequence). The germline V and J ends were trimmed by 2 bases and 5 bases, with 10 bases remaining between them. The CDR3 loop reads CATSRSPGDQPQHF. CDR3 in DNA: TGTGCCACCAGCAGAAGCCCCGGGGATCAGCCCCAGCATTTT.

The chain carries TRBV9 and TRBJ1-2; 7 nucleotides agree with TRBD1. The CDR3 covers 15 residues. CDR1 is SGDLS, CDR2 YYNGEE, per germline. The ends lost 3 bases at V and 0 bases at J; junction bases unmatched: 5. CDR3: CASSGRDSTNYGYTF. The CDR3 bases are TGTGCCAGCAGCGGCCGGGACAGTACTAACTATGGCTACACCTTC.

The chain uses TRBV29-1 and TRBJ1-2; TRBD1 agrees at 9 bases. The CDR3 length is 14 residues. Germline V CDR1 and CDR2: SQVTM, ANQGSEA. V gave up 1 base and J gave up 5 bases; unmatched junction bases: 5. CDR3 nucleotide sequence: TGCAGCGTTGAAGGGAGCGGGACAGGGTATGGCTACACCTTC. Translated, it gives CSVEGSGTGYGYTF.

J is TRBJ1-6 and V is TRBV28, with D tentatively TRBD1 (5 bases). V lost 6 bases, J lost 9 bases, and 15 bases lay in between. CDR1 is MDHEN and CDR2 is SYDVKM in the germline V gene. The CDR3 spans 14 residues. For the CDR3, the DNA is TGTGCCAGCAGCCAACGGGGCGCCGGTTCACCCCTCCACTTT. Its translation is CASSQRGAGSPLHF.

V gene TRBV27 combines with J gene TRBJ2-1; 14 nucleotides line up with TRBD2. CDR1 is MNHEY, CDR2 SMNVEV, per germline (reference sequence). The CDR3 extends over 17 amino acids. The V gene end was trimmed by 4 bases and the J gene end by 3 bases; junction bases not matched to a gene: 5. CDR3 amino acids: CASSSGLAGAGYNEQFF. The CDR3, as DNA: TGTGCCAGCAGTTCGGGACTAGCGGGGGCTGGCTACAATGAGCAGTTCTTC.

The gene calls are TRBV5-4 and TRBJ2-4, with a possible D match to TRBD2 (5 bases). Germline assignment: CDR1 SGHNT and CDR2 YYREEE (reference sequence). Trimming removed 0 bases from V and 9 bases from J, with 7 bases in between. The CDR3 covers 12 residues. CDR3 coding DNA: TGTGCCAGCAGCTTGGGAGAGGGCATTCAGTACTTC. It specifies CASSLGEGIQYF.

The rearrangement joins TRBV7-6 to TRBJ2-7; TRBD1 agrees at 7 bases. The V segment lost 3 bases and the J segment 0 bases; nucleotides outside the gene matches: 5. Germline CDR1 and CDR2: SGHVS and FNYEAQ. The CDR3 consists of 15 residues. The CDR3 spells CASSLGQPSSYEQYF. In DNA form, the CDR3 reads TGTGCCAGCAGCTTGGGACAGCCAAGCTCCTACGAGCAGTACTTC.

The chain employs TRBV4-2 and TRBJ1-1; D gene unclear. Trimming left V 1 base short and J 0 bases short, with 6 bases between. Germline values: CDR1 LGHNA, CDR2 YNFKEQ. The CDR3 contains 14 residues. The CDR3 region is CASSQVGMNTEAFF. In DNA, the CDR3 is TGTGCCAGCAGCCAAGTCGGAATGAACACTGAAGCTTTCTTT.

V usage is TRBV19 and J usage is TRBJ2-7; 9 bases align to TRBD1. The CDR3 spans 15 residues. Trimming cost V 3 bases and J 5 bases; bases outside gene matches: 8. In germline, CDR1 is LNHDA, CDR2 SQIVND (reference sequence). CDR3 in DNA: TGTGCCAGTAGTATCGCAGGGACAGGGTGGAACGAGCAGTACTTC. It encodes CASSIAGTGWNEQYF.

This chain connects TRBV5-1 to TRBJ2-1, with 8 nucleotides matching TRBD2. The germline CDR1 and CDR2 sequences are SGHRS and YFSETQ. The CDR3 runs 17 residues. V lost 1 base to trimming and J lost 3 bases; unmatched junction nucleotides: 9. The CDR3 nucleotides read TGCGCCAGCAGCTTGTATAGCGGGGACCGAAACTACAATGAGCAGTTCTTC. This encodes CASSLYSGDRNYNEQFF.

This sequence joins TRBV9 and TRBJ2-2; 9 bases fit TRBD1. This CDR3 contains 16 residues. V lost 3 bases, J lost 1 base, and 4 bases stayed unmatched. CDR1 is SGDLS and CDR2 is YYNGEE in the germline V gene. As DNA, the CDR3 is TGTGCCAGCAGCGCCCCGGGACAGGGGAACACCGGGGAGCTGTTTTTT. Encoded protein: CASSAPGQGNTGELFF. The full variable domain, with the rest looked up from reference TRBV9 and TRBJ2-2, is DSGVTQTPKHLITATGQRVTLRCSPRSGDLSVYWYQQSLDQGLQFLIQYYNGEERAKGNILERFSAQQFPDLHSELNLSSLELGDSALYFCASSAPGQGNTGELFFGEGSRLTVL.

The rearrangement joins TRBV27 to TRBJ2-7, with D tentatively TRBD2 (6 bases). V gave up 1 base and J gave up 7 bases, with 14 bases separating them. This CDR3 has 14 residues. Per the germline V gene, CDR1 is MNHEY and CDR2 is SMNVEV (reference sequence). CDR3 protein: CASSLWRGTTEQYF. The CDR3 DNA follows: TGTGCCAGCAGTTTATGGAGGGGTACTACGGAGCAGTACTTC.

The J gene is TRBJ2-3, the V gene TRBV4-2; D is uncertain. The CDR3 covers 15 residues. CDR1 is LGHNA and CDR2 is YNFKEQ in the germline V gene. V was trimmed by 2 bases and J by 2 bases, leaving 11 bases between them. For the CDR3, the DNA is TGTGCCAGCAGCCAACAAGGGCTGCACACAGATACGCAGTATTTT. Its translation is CASSQQGLHTDTQYF.

V gene TRBV28 combines with J gene TRBJ2-7; weak D call: TRBD1 (5 bases). This CDR3 is built from 13 residues. V gave up 5 bases and J gave up 2 bases, with 10 bases separating them. Per germline, CDR1 MDHEN and CDR2 SYDVKM. The CDR3 region is CASSGAGPYEQYF. As DNA, the CDR3 is TGTGCCAGCAGTGGGGCAGGTCCCTACGAGCAGTACTTC.

The chain carries TRBV7-9 and TRBJ2-7; 8 nucleotides match TRBD1. CDR3 length: 15 amino acids. V lost 5 bases, J lost 0 bases, and 6 bases stayed unmatched. Germline-derived CDR1 and CDR2 are SEHNR and FQNEAQ (reference sequence). The CDR3 nucleotides read TGTGCCAGCAGCACCCGGACAGGGAGCTCCTACGAGCAGTACTTC. Translation gives CASSTRTGSSYEQYF. Supplemented by reference TRBV7-9 and TRBJ2-7, the full variable domain reads DTGVSQNPRHKITKRGQNVTFRCDPISEHNRLYWYRQTLGQGPEFLTYFQNEAQLEKSRLLSDRFSAERPKGSFSTLEIQRTEQGDSAMYLCASSTRTGSSYEQYFGPGTRLTVT.

The chain has TRBV6-5 and TRBJ1-2; TRBD1 aligns across 7 bases. The CDR3 has 16 residues. Germline V gene sequence: CDR1 MNHEY, CDR2 SVGAGI. Unmatched junction bases numbered 8, after V lost 0 bases and J lost 4 bases. CDR3 protein: CASSYSVRDSSYGYTF. The CDR3 bases are TGTGCCAGCAGTTACTCGGTCCGGGACAGCTCCTATGGCTACACCTTC.

The chain joins TRBV11-2 to TRBJ2-1, with TRBD2 as a possible D gene (5 bases). The V end lost 8 bases, the J end lost 5 bases, and 13 bases lay between the germline ends. Germline V lookup: CDR1 SGHAT, CDR2 FQNNGV. The CDR3 sequence is 13 residues long. CDR3 in amino acids: CASRGPQDNEQFF. The CDR3 region has the DNA TGTGCCAGCCGAGGGCCCCAAGACAATGAGCAGTTCTTC.

The rearrangement joins TRBV6-1 to TRBJ2-5, with TRBD1 matching 7 bases. Looked up from germline, CDR1 is MNHNS and CDR2 is SASEGT. V trimming: 4 bases; J trimming: 2 bases; junction bases outside the gene matches: 13. The CDR3 covers 17 residues. The CDR3 reads CASSGSKTGAWQETQYF. The CDR3 DNA reads TGTGCCAGCAGTGGGTCCAAAACAGGGGCCTGGCAAGAGACCCAGTACTTC.

The chain uses TRBV6-4 and TRBJ2-5; 15 nucleotides match TRBD2. CDR3 length equals 20 residues. J lost 2 bases, V lost 8 bases, and 18 bases had no gene match. Looked up from germline, CDR1 is MRHNA and CDR2 is SNTAGT. DNA for the CDR3: TGTGCCAGCTCCCAAGGTGGACTAGCGGGGGGGCTCGACGGGCAAGAGACCCAGTACTTC. Amino acid sequence: CASSQGGLAGGLDGQETQYF.

CDR3 sequence reads: CASSLVRQGPTTDTQYF. The CDR3 region has the DNA TGTGCCAGCAGCTTAGTCCGACAGGGGCCGACCACAGATACGCAGTATTTT. The chain joins TRBV7-9 to TRBJ2-3; 8 bases agree with TRBD1. The CDR3 contains 17 residues. Germline V gene sequence: CDR1 SEHNR, CDR2 FQNEAQ (reference sequence). V gave up 1 base and J gave up 2 bases; unmatched junction bases: 8.